The entry below gives a single T cell receptor (beta chain) sequence along with its context. Measured with immunoSEQ multiplex PCR; TCRdb has only the in-frame clones, and not every one. The table lists approximately 65,000 clones, approximately 86% of them singletons. The entry originates in a study of technical replicates of blood from a few donors. There are 16 residues in the CDR3. From germline, CDR1 is SNHLY and CDR2 FYNNEI. Between the trimmed V and J ends, which lost 0 bases and 7 bases, there was a span of 16 bases. The sample taken for sequencing was PBMCs. The V gene is TRBV2, the J gene TRBJ2-1; D is possibly TRBD2 (5 bases). The TCR comes from a human donor in good health. Some clones in this sample may be carry-over from other donors' samples. Here the CDR3 reads CASSEALAPSLNEQFF. DNA for the CDR3: TGTGCCAGCAGTGAAGCCCTAGCCCCCAGCCTTAATGAGCAGTTCTTC.